The source of this T cell receptor (beta chain) is a study of CD8 T cells in Susac syndrome. Germline V CDR1 and CDR2: SGDLS, YYNGEE. V lost 0 bases to trimming and J lost 0 bases, with 9 bases between them. The CDR3 has 16 amino acids. The RNA input was about 0.45 to 1 ug, and it was reverse transcribed with random hexamers. TCR beta CDR3 was amplified by immunoSEQ multiplex PCR. This amplification extended across 54 Vbeta and 13 Jbeta segments. TCRdb called the immunoSEQ multiplex PCR reads again in MiXCR, with one record for every CDR3 protein. Of roughly 120,000 distinct CDR3 sequences in the sample, roughly 93% were seen once.

The chain joins TRBV9 to TRBJ2-2; D may correspond to TRBD1 or TRBD2 (5 bases each). This receptor was obtained from a human donor with multiple sclerosis. The sequenced sample consisted of CD4+ T cells from PBMCs. CDR3 DNA sequence: TGTGCCAGCAGCGTAGGTAGAGGGGCGAACACCGGGGAGCTGTTTTTT. It specifies CASSVGRGANTGELFF.